The clone carrying this T cell receptor (beta chain) appeared a few times. The antigen is not known. Combining a sample-barcoded 5' primer with a J-beta primer mix, a second PCR ran for about 7 to 12 cycles. At least 2.5 million CDR3-containing paired-end reads were obtained per sample. TCRdb called the 5' RACE reads again in MiXCR, with one record for every CDR3 protein. This table holds about 1.6 million distinct CDR3 sequences, 34% found once. Trimming took 7 bases from V and 1 from J, leaving 28 bases between them. The CDR3 length is 19 residues. Germline V CDR1 and CDR2: SGHVS, FNYEAQ. This entry comes from a study of blood T cells in healthy people across ages. Study overall: About one barcoded beta molecule per two T cells came from capture by template switching. Study-wide points: Researchers deemed the diversity estimates from one million T cells underestimates.

This receptor was obtained from a woman aged 25 to 39 in good health. Source material: blood. The genes are TRBV7-6 and TRBJ2-5, with D perhaps matching TRBD2 (5 bases). DNA for the CDR3: TGTGCCAGCATCCCTTCCCGGCGCGGGCAGAGAGTACTCCAAGAGACCCAGTACTTC. Amino acids: CASIPSRRGQRVLQETQYF.